This T cell receptor (beta chain) was recovered during a study of PD-1 blockade in classical Hodgkin lymphoma. Whole-study context: Each patient was given nivolumab 3 mg/kg through a vein every 2 weeks. General observations from the study: Before treatment, complete responders showed about the same diversity as newly diagnosed patients.

In germline, CDR1 is LNHNV, CDR2 YYDKDF (reference sequence). The CDR3 is made up of 14 amino acids. V gave up 1 base and J gave up 8 bases, with 12 bases separating them. Assay used: immunoSEQ multiplex PCR; TCRdb lists only in-frame clones, some missing. The sample lists approximately 27,000 clones, over 75% occurring once. Time point in this sample: cycle 4 day 1 (C4D1), after 6 weeks of nivolumab. Autologous stem cell transplantation was followed by relapse in every patient, and brentuximab vedotin exposure varied. The sample holds a few counts of this clone. Its antigen remains unknown. Other DNA sequences in this sample translate to the same CDR3.

The sequencing here drew on peripheral blood mononuclear cells (PBMCs), taken before the fourth cycle of nivolumab. This receptor was identified in a human donor with classical Hodgkin lymphoma. V gene TRBV15 combines with J gene TRBJ2-4; D unresolved. In DNA form, the CDR3 reads TGTGCCACCAGCAGAGCCCCTTTGTGGCACATTCAGTACTTC. The encoded protein is CATSRAPLWHIQYF.